The 3 T cell receptor beta chains reported below all come from one sample, sequenced in a study of cytomegalovirus exposure and HLA in healthy donors. PCR involved 60 Vbeta and 13 Jbeta primers. Data came from immunoSEQ multiplex PCR; TCRdb stores just in-frame clones and leaves some out. In the table there are more than 150,000 clones, approximately 80% of which are singletons. Sequenced material: PBMCs. These receptors were collected from a girl aged 10 to 17 in good health and CMV-seropositive.

The chain is built from TRBV6-5 and TRBJ2-1; TRBD2 agrees at 7 bases. CDR1 MNHEY and CDR2 SVGAGI come from the germline V gene. The CDR3 loop spans 14 amino acids. Trimming at V came to 5 bases and at J to 6 bases, leaving 7 bases not matched to a gene. CDR3 region: CASSLRTSANEQFF. For the CDR3, the DNA is TGTGCCAGCAGTCTCAGGACTAGTGCCAATGAGCAGTTCTTC.

The chain carries TRBV27 and TRBJ2-5; 12 bases are a match to TRBD1. Per germline, CDR1 MNHEY and CDR2 SMNVEV (reference sequence). The CDR3 length is 15 residues. V lost 5 bases and J lost 5; bases outside the gene matches: 6. The CDR3 is CASSRDRGPWETQYF. CDR3 DNA: TGTGCCAGCAGTCGGGACAGGGGGCCTTGGGAGACCCAGTACTTC.

The chain is built from TRBV5-1 and TRBJ2-2, with 13 nucleotides matching TRBD2. The ends lost 6 bases at V and 4 bases at J; junction bases unmatched: 6. Looked up from germline, CDR1 is SGHRS and CDR2 is YFSETQ. The CDR3 has 16 residues. CDR3 in DNA: TGCGCCAGCACCACTAGCGGGAGGGCCGGCACCGGGGAGCTGTTTTTT. It yields the protein CASTTSGRAGTGELFF.